There are many counts of the clone carrying this T cell receptor (beta chain). The data derive from a study of T-cell reconstitution after alpha-beta-depleted transplantation in children. Trimming took off 5 bases at V and 5 bases at J, with 23 bases between the two ends. This CDR3 is built from 17 residues. Germline CDR1 MNHEY, CDR2 SMNVEV (reference sequence). The TCRbeta library was prepared with unique molecular identifiers. Each CDR3 protein is one row after TCRdb ran MiXCR on the PCR reads. The data show around 600,000 distinct CDR3 sequences, with roughly a tenth seen just once and about 4% held by the top ten.

J is TRBJ2-3 and V is TRBV27, with D possibly being TRBD1 or TRBD2 (5 bases each). The sequencing used PBMCs from the stem cell graft donor, collected from the stem cell graft. The origin of this receptor is a human donor who donated a stem cell graft to a child with acute myeloid leukemia. The CDR3 bases are TGTGCCAGCAGTCTCCTCCGGGACCCAAGTGGTGGAGATACGCAGTATTTT. The encoded protein is CASSLLRDPSGGDTQYF.